One T cell receptor beta chain is described in this entry. Trimming took 5 bases from V and 9 from J; bases not matched to a gene: 20. This CDR3 has 18 residues. Per germline, CDR1 SGHRS and CDR2 YFSETQ. This sample is part of a study of patients and donors after allogeneic stem cell transplantation. Via MiXCR, TCRdb re-called the RT-PCR reads, giving one row per CDR3 protein. This table holds approximately 33,000 distinct CDR3 sequences, nearly 7% found once. The sequence was obtained from a human donor who was either an allogeneic HSCT recipient or a stem cell or donor lymphocyte infusion donor (not recorded which). It is not recorded whose cells these are; they may come from a transplant donor. The specimen sequenced was blood, either unsorted or a sorted T cell fraction (not recorded which). V gene TRBV5-1 combines with J gene TRBJ2-1; 10 bases match TRBD2. The CDR3 DNA is TGCGCCAGCAGTTTTGGGTGGCTAGCGGGAGTCTCTACAATTGAGCAGTTCTTC. This gives the protein CASSFGWLAGVSTIEQFF.